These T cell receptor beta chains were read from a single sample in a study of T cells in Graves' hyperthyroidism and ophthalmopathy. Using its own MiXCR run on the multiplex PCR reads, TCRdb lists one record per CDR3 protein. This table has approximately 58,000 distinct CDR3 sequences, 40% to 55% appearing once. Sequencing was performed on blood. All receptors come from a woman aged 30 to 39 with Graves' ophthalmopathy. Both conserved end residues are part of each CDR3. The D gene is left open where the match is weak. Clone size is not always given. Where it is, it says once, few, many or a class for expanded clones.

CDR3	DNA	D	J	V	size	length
CASRVSGTGYEQYF	TGTGCCAGCAGGGTTAGCGGGACTGGATACGAGCAGTACTTC	TRBD2	TRBJ2-7	TRBV6-2/TRBV6-3	many	14
CASLPSKNTEAFF	TGTGCCAGCCTACCCTCGAAAAACACTGAAGCTTTCTTT	.	TRBJ1-1	TRBV10-3	many	13
CASSQIPGALGAYEQYF	TGTGCCAGCAGCCAAATTCCTGGGGCCCTAGGCGCCTACGAGCAGTACTTC	.	TRBJ2-7	TRBV11-2	many	17
CAISRDRESSGGYTF	TGTGCCATCAGTAGGGACAGGGAGTCGAGTGGTGGCTACACCTTC	TRBD1	TRBJ1-2	TRBV10-3	medium-sized	15
CASSLGHADTQYF	TGTGCCAGCAGCCTCGGACACGCAGATACGCAGTATTTT	.	TRBJ2-3	TRBV7-3	few	13
CSARDAGQINTEAFF	TGCAGTGCTAGAGATGCGGGACAGATAAACACTGAAGCTTTCTTT	TRBD1	TRBJ1-1	TRBV20-1	many	15
CASSVLGDRYNEQLF	TGTGCCAGCAGCGTATTGGGAGACAGGTACAATGAGCAGCTCTTC	.	TRBJ2-1	TRBV3-1	.	15
CASTFQGNGQPQHF	TGTGCCAGCACATTCCAGGGAAACGGTCAGCCCCAGCATTTT	.	TRBJ1-5	TRBV2	.	14
CASSLVGQPLVTF	TGTGCCAGCAGCTTAGTGGGACAGCCTCTGGTGACCTTC	TRBD1	TRBJ1-2	TRBV7-9	many	13
CASSPGTGGSGAFF	TGTGCCAGCAGCCCAGGGACAGGGGGATCAGGGGCTTTCTTT	TRBD1	TRBJ1-1	TRBV5-5	.	14
CSVVNLDGRVHEQYF	TGCAGCGTTGTAAATCTTGACGGGAGGGTCCACGAGCAGTACTTC	TRBD2	TRBJ2-7	TRBV29-1	many	15
CASSTEGTSGQETQYF	TGTGCCAGTAGTACAGAAGGGACTAGCGGGCAAGAGACCCAGTACTTC	TRBD2	TRBJ2-5	TRBV19	.	16
CASSETGGADTQYF	TGTGCCAGCAGTGAGACGGGAGGGGCAGATACGCAGTATTTT	TRBD2	TRBJ2-3	TRBV12-3/TRBV12-4	.	14
CASRRGTNEKLFF	TGTGCCAGTCGGCGGGGAACTAATGAAAAACTGTTTTTT	.	TRBJ1-4	TRBV5-4	many	13
CASSLLRYF	TGTGCCAGCAGCTTACTCCGGTACTTC	.	TRBJ2-5	TRBV7-9	.	9
CSVDITPGRGYTF	TGCAGCGTTGATATTACCCCCGGTAGAGGCTACACCTTC	.	TRBJ1-2	TRBV29-1	many	13
CAISGTGGFEKLFF	TGTGCCATCAGTGGGACAGGGGGCTTTGAAAAACTGTTTTTT	TRBD1	TRBJ1-4	TRBV10-3	.	14
CSAGRDSLSEQYF	TGCAGTGCCGGCAGGGACAGTTTGTCCGAGCAGTACTTC	TRBD1	TRBJ2-7	TRBV20-1	many	13
CASSQDPPTPSSGNTIYF	TGTGCCAGCAGCCAAGATCCCCCAACTCCGAGCTCTGGAAACACCATATATTTT	.	TRBJ1-3	TRBV4-2	many	18
CARPFGGRNNEQFF	TGTGCTAGGCCCTTCGGGGGGCGGAACAATGAGCAGTTCTTC	.	TRBJ2-1	TRBV7-7	few	14
CASSVVAGVADTQYF	TGTGCCAGCAGCGTAGTAGCGGGAGTCGCAGATACGCAGTATTTT	TRBD2	TRBJ2-3	TRBV9	once	15
CATSTRGEDYGYTF	TGTGCCACCAGCACCCGGGGGGAGGACTATGGCTACACCTTC	.	TRBJ1-2	TRBV15	medium-sized	14
CAISALTSGRANEQFF	TGTGCCATCAGTGCCCTGACTAGCGGGAGGGCCAATGAGCAGTTCTTC	TRBD2	TRBJ2-1	TRBV10-3	.	16
CSAREGGRGNYGYTF	TGCAGTGCTAGAGAGGGGGGCCGGGGGAACTATGGCTACACCTTC	.	TRBJ1-2	TRBV20-1	many	15
CASTDTKTEAFF	TGTGCCAGCACCGATACGAAAACTGAAGCTTTCTTT	.	TRBJ1-1	TRBV6-5	many	12
CATSVRAYSGRYLSYEQYF	TGTGCCACCAGTGTCCGGGCCTATAGCGGGAGATATCTCTCCTACGAGCAGTACTTC	TRBD2	TRBJ2-7	TRBV24-1	many	19
CSAKPPVLFNNYGYTF	TGCAGCGCTAAGCCTCCTGTATTATTCAATAACTATGGCTACACCTTC	.	TRBJ1-2	TRBV20-1	once	16
CASSDGFPGNTIYF	TGTGCCAGCAGTGACGGGTTCCCTGGAAACACCATATATTTT	.	TRBJ1-3	TRBV6-1	many	14
CASSQNGRADTQYF	TGCGCCAGCAGCCAAAACGGCAGGGCAGATACGCAGTATTTT	.	TRBJ2-3	TRBV4-1	many	14
CASSAQVTNYEQYF	TGTGCCAGCAGCGCCCAGGTGACAAACTACGAGCAGTACTTC	.	TRBJ2-7	TRBV7-8	medium-sized	14
CASSFRGQGLHGTQYF	TGTGCCAGCAGCTTTCGCGGACAGGGGCTTCATGGGACCCAGTACTTC	TRBD1	TRBJ2-5	TRBV7-6	.	16
CASSYGTYNEQFF	TGTGCCAGCAGTTATGGCACCTACAATGAGCAGTTCTTC	.	TRBJ2-1	TRBV6-6	many	13
CASSHPTERITRQHF	TGTGCCAGCAGCCATCCCACCGAGAGGATCACTCGCCAGCATTTT	.	TRBJ1-5	TRBV3-1	many	15
CASARVREHQPQHF	TGTGCCAGTGCTAGAGTGCGGGAACATCAGCCCCAGCATTTT	.	TRBJ1-5	TRBV19	.	14
CASSLSDGNTEAFF	TGTGCCAGCAGCTTATCAGACGGCAACACTGAAGCTTTCTTT	.	TRBJ1-1	TRBV7-2	many	14
CSARQNEQFF	TGCAGTGCCAGACAGAATGAGCAGTTCTTC	.	TRBJ2-1	TRBV20-1	many	10
CASSGNTEAFF	TGCGCCAGCAGCGGTAACACTGAAGCTTTCTTT	.	TRBJ1-1	TRBV5-1	many	11
CSVEEDSYNEQFF	TGCAGCGTTGAAGAGGACTCCTACAATGAGCAGTTCTTC	.	TRBJ2-1	TRBV29-1	many	13
CATSRGRTSGRASSYEQYF	TGTGCCACCAGCAGAGGACGGACTAGCGGGAGGGCCAGCTCCTACGAGCAGTACTTC	TRBD2	TRBJ2-7	TRBV15	.	19
CATSRDIGGSRSNEQYF	TGTGCCACCAGCAGAGATATCGGCGGGAGCCGTTCTAACGAGCAGTACTTC	TRBD2	TRBJ2-7	TRBV15	.	17
CASSQAVNYGYTF	TGTGCCAGCAGCCAAGCGGTAAACTATGGCTACACCTTC	.	TRBJ1-2	TRBV3-1	many	13
CARKTAGATDTQYF	TGCGCCCGCAAAACAGCGGGAGCGACAGATACGCAGTATTTT	TRBD2	TRBJ2-3	TRBV5-1	.	14